The 19 T cell receptor beta chains reported below all come from one sample, sequenced in a study of cytomegalovirus exposure and HLA in healthy donors. PCR involved 60 Vbeta and 13 Jbeta primers. The protocol was immunoSEQ multiplex PCR, while the TCRdb copy is restricted to in-frame clones and leaves out a portion. Its table lists about 140,000 clones. Input material: PBMCs. The origin of the receptors is a woman between 18 and 29 years old in good health and CMV-seronegative.

The rearrangement links TRBV2 to TRBJ1-1; TRBD1 matches 8 bases. From germline, CDR1 is SNHLY and CDR2 FYNNEI. The CDR3 consists of 13 residues. The junction had 2 bases not matched to a gene; V was cut back by 7 bases and J by 1 base. DNA of the CDR3: TGTGCCAGCACACAGGGGGGGAACACTGAAGCTTTCTTT. Encoded protein: CASTQGGNTEAFF.

The chain carries TRBV19 and TRBJ2-5, with D unclear. The DNA end lines up better with TRBJ2-7; the J call may be wrong. Germline V gives CDR1 LNHDA, CDR2 SQIVND (reference sequence). This CDR3 is built from 16 residues. DNA for the CDR3: TGTGCCAGTAGTATAGATCTCGCGGTAAGCTCCTACGAGCAGTACTTC. Protein: CASSIDLAVSSYEQYF.

DNA of the CDR3: TGTGCCTGGGGGACTAGCTCGGAGACCCAGTACTTC. It specifies CAWGTSSETQYF. This chain joins TRBV30 and TRBJ2-5; 9 positions match TRBD2. This CDR3 is 12 amino acids long. Germline-derived CDR1 and CDR2 are GTSNPN and SVGIG (reference sequence). The ends lost 5 bases at V and 5 bases at J; junction bases unmatched: 3.

The chain employs TRBV11-3 and TRBJ2-3; 9 nucleotides match TRBD1. The V gene end was trimmed by 1 base and the J gene end by 3 bases; junction bases not matched to a gene: 5. CDR3 length: 16 residues. The germline V gene encodes CDR1 SGHNT and CDR2 YENEEA. The CDR3 is CASSLGDRVHTDTQYF. The CDR3 bases are TGTGCCAGCAGCTTAGGGGACAGGGTTCATACAGATACGCAGTATTTT.

V is TRBV5-1 and J is TRBJ2-2; 7 bases fit TRBD2. CDR1 and CDR2 from the germline V gene are SGHRS and YFSETQ. The CDR3 consists of 15 residues. Trimming removed 2 bases from V and 0 bases from J; junction bases left unmatched: 1. This chain's CDR3 is CASSLAGSNTGELFF. CDR3 bases: TGCGCCAGCAGCTTAGCGGGATCGAACACCGGGGAGCTGTTTTTT.

The V and J genes are TRBV6-1 and TRBJ2-3; the D is unclear. Germline CDR1 and CDR2: MNHNS and SASEGT. V was cut by 2 bases and J by 6 bases, with 9 bases left in between. The CDR3 is 13 residues long. CDR3 bases: TGTGCCAGCAGTGAATCTCAGGCGGATACGCAGTATTTT. Encoded protein: CASSESQADTQYF.

The chain joins TRBV4-1 to TRBJ2-5, with D possibly matching TRBD2 (6 bases). The CDR3 consists of 16 residues. V lost 0 bases, J lost 4 bases, and 15 bases lay in between. The germline V gene encodes CDR1 MGHRA and CDR2 YSYEKL. As DNA, the CDR3 is TGCGCCAGCAGCCAAGATCGTGGGGCCGGGAGAGAGACCCAGTACTTC. Translating gives CASSQDRGAGRETQYF.

Regarding this clone: Other DNA sequences in this sample translate to the same CDR3. The chain couples TRBV27 to TRBJ2-2; unclear D gene. Germline V CDR1 and CDR2: MNHEY, SMNVEV (reference sequence). V was shortened by 5 bases and J by 4 bases, with 11 bases between the two germline ends. The CDR3 sequence is 14 residues long. Here the CDR3 DNA reads TGTGCCAGCAGTCTCTATAGAGGCACCGGGGAGCTGTTTTTT. The encoded protein is CASSLYRGTGELFF.

V gene TRBV6-1 combines with J gene TRBJ2-1, with D possibly TRBD1 on 5 matching bases. Germline values: CDR1 MNHNS, CDR2 SASEGT. The CDR3 length is 11 residues. Trimming took off 9 bases at V and 15 bases at J, with 18 bases between the two ends. CDR3 region: CASSQATFVFF. CDR3 DNA sequence: TGTGCCAGTTCACAGGCCACGTTTGTGTTCTTC.

The rearrangement joins TRBV4-3 to TRBJ2-1; TRBD2 agrees at 14 bases. There are 19 residues in the CDR3. With V trimmed by 0 bases and J by 8 bases, 12 bases remained unmatched. Per germline, CDR1 LGHNA and CDR2 YSLEER. DNA for the CDR3: TGCGCCAGCAGCCAAGATTTTTTCCCGACTAGCGGGAGGGGCCATGAGCAGTTCTTC. Its translation: CASSQDFFPTSGRGHEQFF.

V and J are TRBV14 and TRBJ2-1; D is possibly TRBD1 (6 bases). Germline loops: CDR1 SGHDN, CDR2 FVKESK. Trimming removed 3 bases from V and 3 bases from J, with 15 bases in between. The CDR3 sequence is 16 residues long. The CDR3 nucleotides are TGTGCCAGCAGCCATCGACAGGCTACTGTCTACAATGAGCAGTTCTTC. Protein sequence: CASSHRQATVYNEQFF.

V and J are TRBV9 and TRBJ2-3; 7 positions match TRBD2. Germline lookup yields CDR1 SGDLS and CDR2 YYNGEE. CDR3 size: 14 residues. Germline trimming cut 1 base from V and 2 bases from J; bases unmatched to any gene: 1. The CDR3: CASSVLAVTDTQYF. CDR3 DNA sequence: TGTGCCAGCAGCGTACTAGCGGTCACAGATACGCAGTATTTT.

This chain links TRBV4-1 with TRBJ2-1; D uncertain. Germline V gene sequence: CDR1 MGHRA, CDR2 YSYEKL. This CDR3 comprises 13 residues. V was cut by 1 base and J by 8 bases, with 9 bases left in between. The DNA of the CDR3 is TGCGCCAGCAGCCAAGGGAGCATAGATGAGCAGTTCTTC. As protein: CASSQGSIDEQFF.

CDR3 in DNA: TGTGCCTGGACCGTTCTCGGCGGGGAGCTGTTTTTT. Encoded protein: CAWTVLGGELFF. V and J are TRBV30 and TRBJ2-2, with D unclear. The CDR3 is 12 residues long. V was clipped by 4 bases and J by 7 bases, with 10 bases between them. CDR1 and CDR2 (germline): GTSNPN, SVGIG (reference sequence).

The chain is built from TRBV29-1 and TRBJ2-7; weak D call: TRBD2 (6 bases). Germline loops: CDR1 SQVTM, CDR2 ANQGSEA. The CDR3 totals 14 residues. With 4 bases removed from V and 3 bases from J, the gap between germline ends came to 16 bases. CDR3 bases: TGCAGCGTTGCCGCGGGGAGCGGTGACTACGAGCAGTACTTC. As protein: CSVAAGSGDYEQYF.

The genes are TRBV5-8 and TRBJ2-1; 11 bases fit TRBD2. The junction had 7 bases not matched to a gene; V was cut back by 2 bases and J by 9 bases. Germline V gene lookup returns CDR1 SGHTS and CDR2 YDEGEE. The CDR3 has 15 residues. The CDR3 nucleotides are TGTGCCAGCAGCTTATTAGCGGGAGGGCCGATTGAGCAGTTCTTC. The encoded protein is CASSLLAGGPIEQFF.

The CDR3 loop reads CASSEGTGDNEKLFF. In DNA, the CDR3 is TGCGCCAGCAGCGAGGGGACAGGAGATAATGAAAAACTGTTTTTT. V and J are TRBV5-1 and TRBJ1-4, with 8 positions matching TRBD1. CDR3 length equals 15 residues. Germline trimming cut 4 bases from V and 4 bases from J; bases unmatched to any gene: 6. Germline CDR1 SGHRS, CDR2 YFSETQ.

CDR3: CSVEANRVWTEAFF. DNA of the CDR3: TGCAGCGTTGAAGCGAACAGGGTCTGGACTGAAGCTTTCTTT. The V and J genes are TRBV29-1 and TRBJ1-1; weak D call: TRBD1 (6 bases). The CDR3 covers 14 residues. Germline V gene lookup returns CDR1 SQVTM and CDR2 ANQGSEA. The V end lost 1 base, the J end lost 5 bases, and 14 bases lay between the germline ends.

The V call is TRBV5-1, the J call TRBJ2-3; 7 bases line up with TRBD2. There are 14 residues in the CDR3. V dropped 4 bases and J dropped 3; count of bases not matched to a gene: 5. Germline CDR1 reads SGHRS; CDR2 reads YFSETQ. The CDR3 DNA reads TGCGCCAGCAGCGAGTCTAGCGGTACAGATACGCAGTATTTT. Protein product: CASSESSGTDTQYF. The full variable domain, with the rest looked up from reference TRBV5-1 and TRBJ2-3, is KAGVTQTPRYLIKTRGQQVTLSCSPISGHRSVSWYQQTPGQGLQFLFEYFSETQRNKGNFPGRFSGRQFSNSRSEMNVSTLELGDSALYLCASSESSGTDTQYFGPGTRLTVL.